These 23 T cell receptor beta chains came from one sample sequenced in a study of OX40 agonist ivuxolimab in advanced cancers. Clones were read by immunoSEQ multiplex PCR, and TCRdb kept only the in-frame ones, dropping some. Of 55,000 to 65,000 clones in the sample, more than 70% were seen once. Sequenced here: CD4+ or CD8+ T cells sorted from blood, sampled in a trial of the OX40 agonist ivuxolimab. The receptor set was obtained from an adult with an advanced solid tumor such as melanoma, head and neck, liver or kidney cancer.

The genes are TRBV6-1 and TRBJ2-7, with D uncertain. Germline V gene sequence: CDR1 MNHNS, CDR2 SASEGT. CDR3 length equals 11 residues. The ends were cut back, 6 bases at V and 3 bases at J, with 6 bases in the middle. The CDR3 sequence: CASRLNYEQYF. CDR3 coding DNA: TGTGCCAGCAGGCTCAACTACGAGCAGTACTTC.

The V gene is TRBV18, the J gene TRBJ1-3, with D possibly being TRBD1 (6 bases). V gave up 6 bases and J gave up 0 bases, with 15 bases separating them. CDR3 length equals 16 residues. In germline, CDR1 is KGHSH, CDR2 LQKENI. CDR3 nucleotides: TGTGCCAGCTCGAACAGGGTAGGCGCCTCTGGAAACACCATATATTTT. It yields the protein CASSNRVGASGNTIYF.

The chain recombines TRBV6-1 with TRBJ2-7; D is unresolved. The CDR3 sequence is 12 residues long. Germline V lookup: CDR1 MNHNS, CDR2 SASEGT. Trimming took off 4 bases at V and 3 bases at J, with 7 bases between the two ends. The CDR3 DNA reads as TGTGCCAGCAGTGTACAGAACTACGAGCAGTACTTC. It codes for CASSVQNYEQYF.

This clone is a singleton in its sample. The V call is TRBV19, the J call TRBJ2-2; 8 bases map to TRBD2. Trimming removed 5 bases from V and 5 bases from J; junction bases left unmatched: 4. This CDR3 has 14 amino acids. Germline lookup yields CDR1 LNHDA and CDR2 SQIVND (reference sequence). The DNA of the CDR3 is TGTGCCAGTAGTCGGGGGGGAGGAACCGGGGAGCTGTTTTTT. Translated, it gives CASSRGGGTGELFF.

This clone was picked up one time. The chain uses TRBV10-3 and TRBJ1-4; D gene ambiguous. Trimming took 2 bases from V and 8 from J, leaving 15 bases between them. CDR1 and CDR2 from the germline V gene are ENHRY and SYGVKD. This CDR3 has 15 residues. CDR3 loop: CAISESLASREKLFF. The CDR3 bases are TGTGCCATCAGTGAGAGTCTTGCAAGTAGGGAAAAACTGTTTTTT.

This clone has just a few counts. The chain links TRBV2 to TRBJ1-1; a weak D match, TRBD1 (6 bases). Germline CDR1 reads SNHLY; CDR2 reads FYNNEI. Between the trimmed V and J ends, which lost 6 bases and 10 bases, there was a span of 12 bases. The CDR3 length is 11 residues. DNA for the CDR3: TGTGCCAGCAGGATAAGGGGGGCAGCTTTCTTT. Its translation is CASRIRGAAFF.

This clone showed up just once. This sequence joins TRBV6-5 and TRBJ1-5; D not resolved. This CDR3 contains 14 residues. In germline, CDR1 is MNHEY, CDR2 SVGAGI. V was pared by 8 bases and J by 2 bases, with 13 bases between. The CDR3 protein is CASSDTKGNQPQHF. CDR3 coding DNA: TGTGCCAGCTCCGACACCAAGGGCAATCAGCCCCAGCATTTT.

V usage is TRBV5-1 and J usage is TRBJ2-1, with TRBD2 matching over 11 bases. V lost 4 bases, J lost 3 bases, and 3 bases stayed unmatched. CDR1 is SGHRS, CDR2 YFSETQ, per germline. CDR3 length: 15 residues. CDR3: CASSPGTSGYNEQFF. The CDR3 bases are TGCGCCAGCAGCCCGGGGACTAGCGGCTACAATGAGCAGTTCTTC. Full variable domain (rest looked up from reference TRBV5-1 and TRBJ2-1): KAGVTQTPRYLIKTRGQQVTLSCSPISGHRSVSWYQQTPGQGLQFLFEYFSETQRNKGNFPGRFSGRQFSNSRSEMNVSTLELGDSALYLCASSPGTSGYNEQFFGPGTRLTVL.

The V call is TRBV6-5, the J call TRBJ1-2; TRBD1 agrees at 7 bases. CDR1 and CDR2 from the germline V gene are MNHEY and SVGAGI. The CDR3 runs 12 residues. With V trimmed by 7 bases and J by 7 bases, 6 bases remained unmatched. CDR3 amino acids: CASKRQGGGYTF. The CDR3 bases are TGTGCCAGCAAACGACAGGGTGGTGGCTACACCTTC.

The chain joins TRBV4-2 to TRBJ1-4; D uncertain. Germline CDR1 LGHNA, CDR2 YNFKEQ. The CDR3 has 17 amino acids. V was shortened by 0 bases and J by 0 bases, with 11 bases between the two germline ends. CDR3 nucleotide sequence: TGTGCCAGCAGCCAAGATGCTAACAGTGCAACTAATGAAAAACTGTTTTTT. This gives the protein CASSQDANSATNEKLFF.

In nucleotides, the CDR3 is TGTGCCAGCGCCACGGGGCGAGCTTTGAACACTGAAGCTTTCTTT. Amino acid sequence: CASATGRALNTEAFF. The V gene is TRBV18, the J gene TRBJ1-1; a weak D match, TRBD1 (5 bases). With 8 bases removed from V and 0 bases from J, the gap between germline ends came to 16 bases. The CDR3 sequence is 15 residues long. CDR1 KGHSH and CDR2 LQKENI come from the germline V gene.

The rearrangement links TRBV7-2 to TRBJ2-6, with D possibly matching TRBD1 (6 bases). Germline CDR1 is SGHTA and CDR2 is FQGNSA. V was cut by 5 bases and J by 4 bases, with 12 bases left in between. The CDR3 has 15 amino acids. CDR3 region: CASSVDSLGANVLTF. The CDR3 DNA reads TGTGCCAGCAGCGTGGACAGTTTAGGGGCCAACGTCCTGACTTTC.

The chain couples TRBV7-6 to TRBJ1-1, with D perhaps TRBD1 (6 bases). The CDR3 has 14 amino acids. Germline CDR1 SGHVS, CDR2 FNYEAQ. Trimming shortened V by 4 bases and J by 2 bases, and 11 bases separated the two germline ends. The chain's CDR3 is CASSSGGRNTEAFF. Here the CDR3 DNA reads TGTGCCAGCAGCTCGGGGGGCAGAAACACTGAAGCTTTCTTT.

This chain uses TRBV7-8 with TRBJ2-6; D call uncertain. V was pared by 1 base and J by 2 bases, with 3 bases between. CDR3 size: 14 residues. Germline CDR1 SGHVS, CDR2 FQNEAQ. CDR3 sequence: CASSLGPGANVLTF. The CDR3 bases are TGTGCCAGCAGCTTAGGGCCTGGGGCCAACGTCCTGACTTTC.

This clone was observed a single time. Here the CDR3 reads CASSEWTGDGYTF. The CDR3 DNA sequence: TGTGCCAGCAGTGAGTGGACAGGGGACGGCTACACCTTC. The J gene is TRBJ1-2, the V gene TRBV6-4; 9 positions match TRBD1. The CDR3 sequence is 13 residues long. V shed 3 bases, J shed 8 bases, and the junction held 4 bases outside the gene matches. Germline V gene data show CDR1 as MRHNA and CDR2 as SNTAGT.

CDR3 DNA: TGTGCCAGCAGTGTGACAGGGAAGGATGAAAAACTGTTTTTT. Translation: CASSVTGKDEKLFF. The chain links TRBV2 to TRBJ1-4, with 7 bases that match TRBD1. Germline assignment: CDR1 SNHLY and CDR2 FYNNEI. The CDR3 is 14 residues long. The ends lost 4 bases at V and 6 bases at J; junction bases unmatched: 5.

This chain joins TRBV5-1 and TRBJ2-2; 7 bases match TRBD2. The J segment lost 5 bases and the V segment lost 4 bases, leaving 8 bases of the junction unmatched. The germline V gene has CDR1 SGHRS and CDR2 YFSETQ. This CDR3 has 15 residues. CDR3 in DNA: TGCGCCAGCAGCCCAGGACTAGGACCTACCGGGGAGCTGTTTTTT. Protein product: CASSPGLGPTGELFF.

The chain recombines TRBV7-2 with TRBJ2-1; 12 bases agree with TRBD2. The CDR3 extends over 17 amino acids. Looked up from germline, CDR1 is SGHTA and CDR2 is FQGNSA. V was pared by 5 bases and J by 3 bases, with 8 bases of the junction left unmatched. The CDR3 reads CASSPPGGLAGYNEQFF. CDR3 DNA sequence: TGTGCCAGCAGCCCCCCAGGGGGACTAGCGGGCTACAATGAGCAGTTCTTC.

The chain combines TRBV30 with TRBJ2-3; TRBD2 matches at 12 bases. This CDR3 contains 16 residues. Germline CDR1 reads GTSNPN; CDR2 reads SVGIG (reference sequence). V lost 0 bases, J lost 2 bases, and 3 bases stayed unmatched. The CDR3 region has the DNA TGTGCCTGGAGTGTAGGACTAGCGGGACTCACAGATACGCAGTATTTT. Translation gives CAWSVGLAGLTDTQYF.

The CDR3 coding sequence is TGTGCCAGCAGTGATCGGGCAGGGGAAGGTCGGGGCAATCAGCCCCAGCATTTT. Its translation is CASSDRAGEGRGNQPQHF. This chain joins TRBV2 and TRBJ1-5; a weak D match, TRBD1 (6 bases). Per the germline V gene, CDR1 is SNHLY and CDR2 is FYNNEI. V gave up 3 bases and J gave up 2 bases, with 20 bases separating them. CDR3 length: 18 residues.

Concerning this clone itself: Relative to the germline gene, one junction end is altered; a read error may explain this. The CDR3 region has the DNA TGTGCCAGCAGGGAAGCAGGGGGCCCTAACTATGGCTACACCTTC. Amino acids: CASREAGGPNYGYTF. This chain uses TRBV6-1 with TRBJ1-2; 8 bases line up with TRBD1. CDR1 is MNHNS, CDR2 SASEGT, per germline. The CDR3 contains 15 residues.

The J gene is TRBJ2-1, the V gene TRBV9; TRBD2 matches at 8 bases. The ends lost 0 bases at V and 7 bases at J; junction bases unmatched: 15. The length of the CDR3 is 18 residues. The germline CDR1 and CDR2 sequences are SGDLS and YYNGEE. The CDR3 DNA follows: TGTGCCAGCAGCGTAGCTACGAGCGGGGGTAAGTCGGGGAATGAGCAGTTCTTC. It translates to CASSVATSGGKSGNEQFF.

The J gene is TRBJ1-5, the V gene TRBV19; unclear D gene. The CDR3 totals 18 residues. Germline-derived CDR1 and CDR2 are LNHDA and SQIVND (reference sequence). V was shortened by 7 bases and J by 6 bases, with 28 bases between the two germline ends. CDR3 amino acids: CASTTLSSRHRVGQPQHF. Here the CDR3 DNA reads TGTGCCAGTACCACCCTTTCGTCGCGACATCGGGTGGGTCAGCCCCAGCATTTT.